A selection of T cell receptor beta chains follows, all from one sample in a study of regulatory T cells. The method was immunoSEQ multiplex PCR; TCRdb's version includes in-frame clones alone and lacks a portion of them. In the table there are tens of thousands of clones, approximately 89% of which are singletons. The sample comprised conventional CD4+ T cells sorted from blood. These receptors all come from a person in their late teens or twenties with CD3G deficiency. The CDR3 runs from the conserved cysteine through the conserved F or W. The D gene is left open where the match is weak. Expanded clones get a size class; other rows say once, few or many, or leave the size out.

V gene,J gene,D gene,clone size,CDR3 DNA,CDR3 protein
TRBV28,TRBJ2-7,-,-,TGTGCCAGCATGGGTAGGGCCAGCTACGAGCAGTACTTC,CASMGRASYEQYF
TRBV7-9,TRBJ1-1,-,-,TGTGCCAGCAGCCTTGGGGAGGAGGCGCCTGAAGCTTTCTTT,CASSLGEEAPEAFF
TRBV28,TRBJ1-5,-,-,TGTGCCAGCAGTCCCCTAGCGTGGCAGAATCAGCCCCAGCATTTT,CASSPLAWQNQPQHF
TRBV28,TRBJ2-1,TRBD1,-,TGTGCCAGCAGTTCCCCGGGACAGGGAGACAATGAGCAGTTCTTC,CASSSPGQGDNEQFF
TRBV6-1,TRBJ2-7,TRBD2,-,TGTGCCAGCAGGAAACGGGGGGCCTACGAGCAGTACTTC,CASRKRGAYEQYF
TRBV28,TRBJ2-7,-,-,TGTGCCAGCAGTTTGCGACTAGGAGGAGTCGAGCAGTACTTC,CASSLRLGGVEQYF
TRBV5-1,TRBJ1-2,-,few,TGCGCCAGCAGCCAGACGAGGGGCTATGGCTACACCTTC,CASSQTRGYGYTF
TRBV7-8,TRBJ2-7,TRBD1,-,TGTGCCAGCAGCTTAGAAAGGGACAGCGAGCAGTACTTC,CASSLERDSEQYF
TRBV28,TRBJ2-1,-,-,TGTGCCAGCAGTTCCCGCCTTACGGGACAAATTACGCGAGAGCAGTTCTTC,CASSSRLTGQITREQFF
TRBV7-8,TRBJ1-6,-,-,TGTGCCAGCAGCTTAGAAGGGAGAACAGTCAATTCACCCCTCCACTTT,CASSLEGRTVNSPLHF
TRBV4-1,TRBJ1-1,-,-,TGCGCCAGCAGCCAAGGCAGGGGAGGTGAAGCTTTCTTT,CASSQGRGGEAFF
TRBV7-9,TRBJ2-6,-,-,TGTGCCAGCAGCCCCTGGGCAAGCGGGACATGGACTGGGGCCAACGTCCTGACTTTC,CASSPWASGTWTGANVLTF
TRBV7-8,TRBJ2-3,-,-,TGTGCCAGCAGCTTAGGGGGGAGAGGAGTCGAAACAGATACGCAGTATTTT,CASSLGGRGVETDTQYF
TRBV6-1,TRBJ2-1,TRBD1,-,TGTGCCAGCAGGGAAACAGGGGCGTACAATGAGCAGTTCTTC,CASRETGAYNEQFF
TRBV5-1,TRBJ2-5,TRBD1,-,TGCGCCAGCAGCTTGGAGGCAGGGGGTTGGGAGACCCAGTACTTC,CASSLEAGGWETQYF
TRBV28,TRBJ2-7,TRBD2,-,TGTGCCAGCGGACTAGCGGGAAGGGAGCAGTACTTC,CASGLAGREQYF
TRBV28,TRBJ1-5,-,once,TGTGCCAGCGAGGGACACTTGGGGCAGCCCCAGCATTTT,CASEGHLGQPQHF
TRBV6-5,TRBJ2-5,-,few,TGTGCCAGCAGTTCCGGACAGCGTACTTTACAAGAGACCCAGTACTTC,CASSSGQRTLQETQYF
TRBV6-5,TRBJ1-6,-,-,TGTGCCAGCACTCGAGGAGGGATGAATTCACCCCTCCACTTT,CASTRGGMNSPLHF
TRBV5-1,TRBJ1-2,-,-,TGCGCCAGCAGCTTGGCGGGAGTCTATGGCTACACCTTC,CASSLAGVYGYTF
TRBV6-1,TRBJ1-1,-,-,TGTGCCAGCAGTGAACTAAAGGGGGGAGAAGCTTTCTTT,CASSELKGGEAFF
TRBV6-6,TRBJ1-6,-,-,TGTGCCAGCACGGGTGCCTATAATTCACCCCTCCACTTT,CASTGAYNSPLHF
TRBV6-6,TRBJ1-1,TRBD1,-,TGTGCCAGCAGGCGTTACAGGGGGCGCTGGAACACTGAAGCTTTCTTT,CASRRYRGRWNTEAFF
TRBV30,TRBJ2-7,TRBD1,-,TGTGCCTGGAACAGGGGGCTAGGATCGGGAGAGCAGTACTTC,CAWNRGLGSGEQYF
TRBV5-1,TRBJ2-1,TRBD2,few,TGCGCCAGCAGCGGGGACGGACTAGCGGGTATAGGAGTAAATGAGCAGTTCTTC,CASSGDGLAGIGVNEQFF